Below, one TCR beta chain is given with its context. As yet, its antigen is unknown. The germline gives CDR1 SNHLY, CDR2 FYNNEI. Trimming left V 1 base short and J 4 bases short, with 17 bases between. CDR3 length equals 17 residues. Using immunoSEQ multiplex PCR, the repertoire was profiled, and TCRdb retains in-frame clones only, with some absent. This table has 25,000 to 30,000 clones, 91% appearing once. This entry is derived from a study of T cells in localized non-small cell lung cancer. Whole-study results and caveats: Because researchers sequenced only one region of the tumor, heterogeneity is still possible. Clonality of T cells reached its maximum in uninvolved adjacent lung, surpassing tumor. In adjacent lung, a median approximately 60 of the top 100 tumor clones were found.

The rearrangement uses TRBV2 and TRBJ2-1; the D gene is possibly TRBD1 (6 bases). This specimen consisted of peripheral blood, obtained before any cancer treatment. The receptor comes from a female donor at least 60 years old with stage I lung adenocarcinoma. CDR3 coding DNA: TGTGCCAGCAGTGAAGGAGGGGTTTACAGGGAGTACAATGAGCAGTTCTTC. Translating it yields CASSEGGVYREYNEQFF.